This is a list of T cell receptor beta chains from one sample in a study of cytomegalovirus exposure and HLA in healthy donors. Produced via immunoSEQ multiplex PCR; TCRdb's table is partial and in-frame only. The sample includes approximately 180,000 clones, 86% seen only once; the top ten take 2% to 3%. Material: PBMCs. The receptors shown here come from a man between 18 and 29 years old in good health and CMV-seropositive. Each CDR3 is given with its conserved first and last residue. A D gene is named only where the DNA matches it firmly. The size entry is marked missing in some rows and otherwise reads once, few, many or a size class.

j_gene | v_gene | len | abundance | d_gene | CDR3nt | CDR3aa
TRBJ1-1 | TRBV27 | 13 | NA | NA | TGTGCCAGCAGTCCAACAGCGGGGACTGAAGCTTTCTTT | CASSPTAGTEAFF
TRBJ2-1 | TRBV11-3 | 13 | NA | NA | TGTGCCAGCAGCTTAGGGGGGCACAATGAGCAGTTCTTC | CASSLGGHNEQFF
TRBJ2-2 | TRBV9 | 13 | NA | NA | TGTGCCAGCAGCCAAGCGATCACCGGGGAGCTGTTTTTT | CASSQAITGELFF
TRBJ1-2 | TRBV5-8 | 14 | few | TRBD1 | TGTGCCAGCAGATCGACAGGGACTAACTATGGCTACACCTTC | CASRSTGTNYGYTF
TRBJ1-1 | TRBV6-5 | 15 | once | NA | TGTGCCAGCAGTACGCAAGGACAGTGGAGCACTGAAGCTTTCTTT | CASSTQGQWSTEAFF
TRBJ2-7 | TRBV5-4 | 15 | NA | NA | TGTGCCAGCAGCTTGGCTCCGGGAAGCTCCTACGAGCAGTACTTC | CASSLAPGSSYEQYF
TRBJ1-5 | TRBV4-3 | 15 | NA | NA | TGCGCCAGCAGTAAGAATTCCGGGGGCAATCAGCCCCAGCATTTT | CASSKNSGGNQPQHF
TRBJ2-1 | TRBV11-3 | 16 | NA | TRBD1 | TGTGCCAGCAGCTTAGATGCCGGGACAGCCTACAATGAGCAGTTCTTC | CASSLDAGTAYNEQFF
TRBJ1-4 | TRBV27 | 15 | NA | TRBD1 | TGTGCCAGCAGCTCCGGGACAGGGGGTAATGAAAAACTGTTTTTT | CASSSGTGGNEKLFF
TRBJ2-1 | TRBV29-1 | 13 | NA | TRBD1 | TGCAGCGGGGGACAGGGTGTTTCGCGGGAGCAGTTCTTC | CSGGQGVSREQFF
TRBJ2-2 | TRBV5-8 | 13 | NA | TRBD1 | TGTGCCAGCGGATTGACAGGGTTCGGGGAGCTGTTTTTT | CASGLTGFGELFF
TRBJ2-1 | TRBV27 | 12 | NA | NA | TGTGCCAGCAGTTTGGGGCGGAATGAGCAGTTCTTC | CASSLGRNEQFF
TRBJ2-5 | TRBV5-1 | 13 | NA | NA | TGCGCCAGCTCTGTAGAGATCTCCCCTACCCAGTACTTC | CASSVEISPTQYF
TRBJ2-6 | TRBV9 | 17 | once | TRBD1 | TGTGCCAGCACCGTGGGACAGGGGTCCTCTGGGGCCAACGTCCTGACTTTC | CASTVGQGSSGANVLTF
TRBJ2-6 | TRBV6-4 | 16 | once | TRBD2 | TGTGCCAGCAGTTTGACGGGGGGGACAGGGGCCAACGTCCTGACTTTC | CASSLTGGTGANVLTF
TRBJ1-2 | TRBV4-3 | 15 | once | NA | TGCGCCAGCAGCCAAGTTGGAGGGACTAACTATGGCTACACCTTC | CASSQVGGTNYGYTF
TRBJ2-6 | TRBV7-3 | 16 | NA | NA | TGTGCCAGCAGCTCAAACTCCGCCACTGGGGCCAACGTCCTGACTTTC | CASSSNSATGANVLTF
TRBJ1-5 | TRBV7-8 | 14 | few | NA | TGTGCCAGCAGCTCGACGACATCAGATCAGCCCCAGCATTTT | CASSSTTSDQPQHF
TRBJ2-1 | TRBV28 | 16 | once | TRBD1 | TGTGCCAGCAGCCCCGCACCGGGACAGGGCTACAATGAGCAGTTCTTC | CASSPAPGQGYNEQFF
TRBJ1-5 | TRBV29-1 | 13 | NA | NA | TGCAGCGTCCAAGGGGACATAAATCAGCCCCAGCATTTT | CSVQGDINQPQHF
TRBJ2-5 | TRBV9 | 14 | NA | NA | TGTGCCAGCAGCGTAGGAGCGTCACAAGAGACCCAGTACTTC | CASSVGASQETQYF
TRBJ2-7 | TRBV5-1 | 16 | NA | NA | TGCGCCAGCAGCTTGGGGGGACTCCAGCAAAGGAAAGAGCAGTACTTC | CASSLGGLQQRKEQYF
TRBJ1-2 | TRBV15 | 14 | once | NA | TGTGCCACCAGAGGAGTTTGGTACGACTATGGCTACACCTTC | CATRGVWYDYGYTF
TRBJ1-2 | TRBV18 | 14 | few | NA | TGTGCCAGCTCACCTATAGACAGTAACTATGGCTACACCTTC | CASSPIDSNYGYTF
TRBJ1-3 | TRBV6-4 | 13 | NA | NA | TGTGCCAGCAGTGACCTCTCTGGAAACACCATATATTTT | CASSDLSGNTIYF
TRBJ2-2 | TRBV15 | 14 | NA | TRBD2 | TGTGCCACCACCCTGAGGACTAGCGGCGGGGAGCTGTTTTTT | CATTLRTSGGELFF
TRBJ2-5 | TRBV5-1 | 14 | NA | TRBD2 | TGCGCCAGCAGCCGAAGCGGGGGGATGGGGACCCAGTACTTC | CASSRSGGMGTQYF
TRBJ1-2 | TRBV15 | 13 | NA | NA | TGTGCCACCAGCAGCGACGGAGTCTATGGCTACACCTTC | CATSSDGVYGYTF
TRBJ2-7 | TRBV19 | 19 | NA | TRBD2 | TGTGCCAGTAGTCCCTACCACGGACTAGCGGGAGGGAGTCCCTACGAGCAGTACTTC | CASSPYHGLAGGSPYEQYF
TRBJ2-7 | TRBV6-5 | 13 | NA | NA | TGTGCCAGCAGTTACGGGCCGGGGGTCGAGCAGTACTTC | CASSYGPGVEQYF
TRBJ2-1 | TRBV7-7 | 16 | NA | TRBD2 | TGTGCTAGCAGCTTAGGGGCAGCGGGGGGCTACAATGAGCAGTTCTTC | CASSLGAAGGYNEQFF
TRBJ1-3 | TRBV18 | 15 | NA | NA | TGTGCCAGCTCAGATCGACAGTACTCTGGAAACACCATATATTTT | CASSDRQYSGNTIYF
TRBJ2-7 | TRBV30 | 17 | NA | TRBD1 | TGTGCCTGGAGTGTACACGGACAGGGGGTAATCTTATACGAGCAGTACTTC | CAWSVHGQGVILYEQYF
TRBJ1-4 | TRBV15 | 13 | NA | NA | TGTGCCACCAGCAGAGATGTCGGTGAAAAACTGTTTTTT | CATSRDVGEKLFF
TRBJ2-2 | TRBV27 | 18 | NA | TRBD2 | TGTGCCAGCAGTCCATACGGACTAGCGGGGGCAACAGGGGGGGGGCTGTTTTTT | CASSPYGLAGATGGGLFF
TRBJ2-1 | TRBV6-1 | 13 | NA | NA | TGTGCCAGTATTTTTGACAGCTACAATGAGCAGTTCTTC | CASIFDSYNEQFF
TRBJ1-3 | TRBV10-3 | 12 | once | NA | TGTGCCATCCGGGGAATCGGAAACACCATATATTTT | CAIRGIGNTIYF
TRBJ1-1 | TRBV5-6 | 15 | NA | NA | TGTGCCAGCAGCTGGGGGTTCGGGGGTAGCACTGAAGCTTTCTTT | CASSWGFGGSTEAFF
TRBJ2-1 | TRBV7-3 | 16 | NA | TRBD2 | TGTGCCAGCAGCGTAACGGGACTAGCGGGGGGTAATGAGCAGTTCTTC | CASSVTGLAGGNEQFF
TRBJ2-7 | TRBV4-1 | 15 | once | TRBD2 | TGCGCCAGCAGTCGGTCTAGCGGGAGGGTCTACGAGCAGTACTTC | CASSRSSGRVYEQYF
TRBJ1-2 | TRBV10-1 | 14 | NA | NA | TGCGCCAGCCGAGTTGCAACGGAGGAGGATGGCTACACCTTC | CASRVATEEDGYTF
TRBJ1-1 | TRBV9 | 16 | NA | TRBD1 | TGTGCCAGCAGCTTCGGACAGGGTATGATGAACACTGAAGCTTTCTTT | CASSFGQGMMNTEAFF
TRBJ2-7 | TRBV7-9 | 15 | NA | NA | TGTGCCAGCAGCTCCCCCGGGGGAAGTTCCTACGAGCAGTACTTC | CASSSPGGSSYEQYF
TRBJ2-5 | TRBV9 | 15 | NA | NA | TGTGCCAGCAGCGCGTCAGGAGGGTTAGAGGAGACCCAGTACTTC | CASSASGGLEETQYF
TRBJ2-7 | TRBV5-1 | 15 | NA | NA | TGCGCCAGCAGCCTTCTGACAGGAGGCTCCTACGAGCAGTACTTC | CASSLLTGGSYEQYF
TRBJ1-5 | TRBV4-1 | 15 | few | NA | TGCGCCAGCAGCCAGAGGGTGAATAGCAATCAGCCCCAGCATTTT | CASSQRVNSNQPQHF
TRBJ2-7 | TRBV10-1 | 12 | NA | NA | TGCGCCAGCAGTGAGTCGCGGCACGAGCAGTACTTC | CASSESRHEQYF
TRBJ1-2 | TRBV4-3 | 14 | NA | TRBD1 | TGCGCCAGCAGCCAGGCTGGGACAGGGGACGGCTACACCTTC | CASSQAGTGDGYTF
TRBJ2-1 | TRBV9 | 16 | NA | TRBD2 | TGTGCCAGCACCAGCGGGGGGGCTCGATCCTACAATGAGCAGTTCTTC | CASTSGGARSYNEQFF